This TCR beta chain was recovered during a study of T-cell reconstitution after alpha-beta-depleted transplantation in children. General study points: From surviving recipient T cells and thymic progenitors came the high day-60 TCRbeta diversity observed in some patients.

V was clipped by 5 bases and J by 7 bases, with 18 bases between them. This CDR3 spans 16 amino acids. Of note for this clonotype: Antigen: not known.

Researchers prepared the TCRbeta library using unique molecular identifiers, the study reports. TCRdb called the PCR reads again in MiXCR, with one record for every CDR3 protein. The repertoire holds about 490,000 distinct CDR3 sequences, about 10% seen once, with 2% in the top ten. The clonotype comes from a child under 10 years old with inherited bone marrow failure, due to receive a stem cell transplant. The sequences come from PBMCs, collected before TCRalphabeta/CD19-depleted stem cell transplant. This chain links TRBV12-3 or TRBV12-4 with TRBJ1-6; a possible D gene is TRBD1 (6 bases). The CDR3 DNA reads as TGTGCCAGCAGTGACCACAGGGAGGGAGGAAATTCACCCCTCCACTTT. This sequence encodes CASSDHREGGNSPLHF.